The entry below gives a single T cell receptor beta chain sequence along with its context. The antigen remains unidentified. The repertoire was sequenced with immunoSEQ multiplex PCR; TCRdb's copy has only in-frame clones and lacks some. Of 60,000 to 90,000 clones in the sample, about 80% were seen once. The CDR3 runs to 14 residues. J was trimmed by 5 bases and V by 6 bases; bases with no gene match: 7. Germline V gene lookup returns CDR1 MNHEY and CDR2 SVGAGI. Peptide-pool stimulation followed by sequencing identified expanded antigen-specific CD4+ clonotypes in the ViraFEST assay. Researchers isolated CD4+ T cells once approximately eleven days of culture had elapsed. Of the BNT162b2 and mRNA-1273 vaccines, participants received two doses of one or the other. The data were obtained in a study of vaccination effects on CD4 cells after COVID-19.

This TCR derives from a human donor who received a COVID-19 vaccine. The source material was CD4+ T cells from PBMCs cultured with HCoV-229E spike peptides, sampled after COVID-19 vaccination. The chain couples TRBV6-5 to TRBJ2-3; TRBD1 agrees at 8 bases. CDR3 DNA sequence: TGTGCCAGCAGGGCCGCAGGGGGCTTAGATACGCAGTATTTT. Encoded protein: CASRAAGGLDTQYF.